Below, 9 T cell receptor beta chains from the same sample are listed, as sequenced in a study of cytomegalovirus exposure and HLA in healthy donors. PCR primers comprised 60 Vbeta and 13 Jbeta primers. Profiled with immunoSEQ multiplex PCR; TCRdb holds only in-frame clones, not every one. The sample comprises roughly 160,000 clones, 80% to 90% of which are singletons, and around a tenth rests with the top ten. Sequenced material: PBMCs. The receptor set was obtained from a man between 18 and 35 years old in good health and CMV-seropositive.

The chain is built from TRBV6-5 and TRBJ1-2; the D gene is possibly TRBD1 (6 bases). V was shortened by 1 base and J by 5 bases, with 14 bases between the two germline ends. The CDR3 runs 15 residues. Germline V lookup: CDR1 MNHEY, CDR2 SVGAGI. In DNA, the CDR3 is TGTGCCAGCAGTTACTATCAGGGGTTGCGGTATGGCTACACCTTC. Translated: CASSYYQGLRYGYTF.

This clone was detected only once. This chain joins TRBV5-5 and TRBJ2-1, with a tentative D call TRBD2 (5 bases). The CDR3 is 16 amino acids. The ends were cut back, 0 bases at V and 6 bases at J, with 16 bases in the middle. CDR1 is SGHKS and CDR2 is YYEKEE in the germline V gene (reference sequence). The CDR3 nucleotides are TGTGCCAGCAGCTTGGCCCTTCGGACTTACGGCAATGAGCAGTTCTTC. Amino acids: CASSLALRTYGNEQFF.

V is TRBV7-2 and J is TRBJ2-5, with TRBD2 identical over 8 bases. The CDR3 is 14 residues long. Germline-derived CDR1 and CDR2 are SGHTA and FQGNSA. Germline trimming cut 4 bases from V and 4 bases from J; bases unmatched to any gene: 5. CDR3 DNA: TGTGCCAGCAGCTACGGGGGGGCTGGAGAGACCCAGTACTTC. This codes for CASSYGGAGETQYF. The full variable domain, with the rest looked up from reference TRBV7-2 and TRBJ2-5, is GAGVSQSPSNKVTEKGKDVELRCDPISGHTALYWYRQSLGQGLEFLIYFQGNSAPDKSGLPSDRFSAERTGGSVSTLTIQRTQQEDSAVYLCASSYGGAGETQYFGPGTRLLVL.

The chain is built from TRBV6-1 and TRBJ2-4, with a tentative D call TRBD2 (7 bases). The length of the CDR3 is 13 residues. CDR1 and CDR2 (germline): MNHNS, SASEGT. Trimming cost V 6 bases and J 8 bases, with 14 bases left between them. CDR3 amino acids: CASRSRGGDIQYF. CDR3 sequence (DNA): TGTGCCAGCAGGTCAAGAGGGGGGGACATTCAGTACTTC.

The chain recombines TRBV29-1 with TRBJ2-7; D is perhaps TRBD1 (6 bases). V dropped 4 bases and J dropped 0 bases, with 10 bases sitting between them. CDR1 is SQVTM and CDR2 is ANQGSEA in the germline V gene. This CDR3 region has 13 residues. The CDR3 is CSVVTGSSYEQYF. DNA of the CDR3: TGCAGCGTTGTTACAGGGAGCTCCTACGAGCAGTACTTC.

The chain recombines TRBV10-3 with TRBJ1-5; maybe TRBD1 (6 bases). This CDR3 comprises 15 residues. CDR1 ENHRY and CDR2 SYGVKD come from the germline V gene. V was shortened by 10 bases and J by 1 base, with 17 bases between the two germline ends. The CDR3 DNA reads TGTGCCACCGTCTATAAGGGGACAAGCAATCAGCCCCAGCATTTT. Amino acids: CATVYKGTSNQPQHF.

Notes on this clone: The same CDR3 arises from other DNA sequences in this sample as well. The V and J genes are TRBV18 and TRBJ1-1, with D possibly being TRBD1 (6 bases). The germline V gene has CDR1 KGHSH and CDR2 LQKENI. Trimming removed 3 bases from V and 11 bases from J, with 13 bases in between. CDR3 length: 12 amino acids. The DNA of the CDR3 is TGTGCCAGCTCACCGATGACAGGCGAGGCTTTCTTT. The encoded protein is CASSPMTGEAFF.

The chain joins TRBV11-2 to TRBJ2-7; TRBD2 matches 8 bases. The V segment lost 1 base and the J segment 0 bases; nucleotides outside the gene matches: 2. Germline CDR1 reads SGHAT; CDR2 reads FQNNGV. The CDR3 loop spans 15 amino acids. CDR3 loop: CASSLAGGGSYEQYF. Written as DNA, the CDR3 is TGTGCCAGCAGCTTAGCGGGGGGGGGCTCCTACGAGCAGTACTTC.

The chain has TRBV4-1 and TRBJ2-7, with TRBD2 matching over 12 bases. Germline values: CDR1 MGHRA, CDR2 YSYEKL. This CDR3 is built from 16 residues. The J segment lost 3 bases and the V segment lost 1 base, leaving 4 bases of the junction unmatched. The CDR3 reads CASSQAGLAGIYEQYF. The CDR3 bases are TGCGCCAGCAGCCAAGCCGGACTAGCGGGGATCTACGAGCAGTACTTC.